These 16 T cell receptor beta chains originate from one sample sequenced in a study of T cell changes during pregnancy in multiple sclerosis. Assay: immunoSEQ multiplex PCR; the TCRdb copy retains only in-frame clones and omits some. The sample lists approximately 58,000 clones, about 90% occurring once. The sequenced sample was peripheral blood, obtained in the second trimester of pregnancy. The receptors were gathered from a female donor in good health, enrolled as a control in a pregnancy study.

The CDR3, as DNA: TGTGCCAGCAGCCCCAAATCCCAGGGCGGCTATGGCTACACCTTC. This codes for CASSPKSQGGYGYTF. The chain combines TRBV9 with TRBJ1-2, with TRBD1 as a possible D gene (5 bases). Germline assignment: CDR1 SGDLS and CDR2 YYNGEE. Between the trimmed V and J ends, which lost 4 bases and 4 bases, there was a span of 17 bases. This CDR3 is built from 15 residues.

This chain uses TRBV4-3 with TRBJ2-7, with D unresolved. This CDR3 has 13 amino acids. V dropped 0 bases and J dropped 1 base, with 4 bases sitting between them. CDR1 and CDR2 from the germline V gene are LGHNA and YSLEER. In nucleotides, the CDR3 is TGCGCCAGCAGCCAAGATTCATCCTACGAGCAGTACTTC. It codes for CASSQDSSYEQYF.

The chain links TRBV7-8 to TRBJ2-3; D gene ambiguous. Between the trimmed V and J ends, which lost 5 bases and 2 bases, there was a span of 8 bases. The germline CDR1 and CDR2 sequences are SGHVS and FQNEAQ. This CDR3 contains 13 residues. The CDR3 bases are TGTGCCAGCAGCCCCTATCCCACAGATACGCAGTATTTT. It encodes CASSPYPTDTQYF.

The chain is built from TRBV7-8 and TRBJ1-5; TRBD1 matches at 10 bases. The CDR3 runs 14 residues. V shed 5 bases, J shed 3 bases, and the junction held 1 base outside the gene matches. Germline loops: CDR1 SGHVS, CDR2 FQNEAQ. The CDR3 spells CASSRQGANQPQHF. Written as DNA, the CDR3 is TGTGCCAGCAGCAGACAGGGGGCCAATCAGCCCCAGCATTTT.

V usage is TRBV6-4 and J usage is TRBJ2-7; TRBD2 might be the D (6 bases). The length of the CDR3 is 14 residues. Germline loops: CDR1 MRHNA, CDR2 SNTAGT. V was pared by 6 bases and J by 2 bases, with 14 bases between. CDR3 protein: CASRRTKNPYEQYF. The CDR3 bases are TGTGCCAGCAGGAGGACTAAGAATCCCTACGAGCAGTACTTC.

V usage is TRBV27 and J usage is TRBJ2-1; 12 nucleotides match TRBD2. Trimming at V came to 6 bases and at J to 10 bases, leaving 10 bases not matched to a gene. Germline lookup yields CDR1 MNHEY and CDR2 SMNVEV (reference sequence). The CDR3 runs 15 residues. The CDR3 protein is CASSIRLAGEREQFF. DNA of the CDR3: TGTGCCAGCAGCATAAGACTAGCGGGAGAAAGAGAGCAGTTCTTC.

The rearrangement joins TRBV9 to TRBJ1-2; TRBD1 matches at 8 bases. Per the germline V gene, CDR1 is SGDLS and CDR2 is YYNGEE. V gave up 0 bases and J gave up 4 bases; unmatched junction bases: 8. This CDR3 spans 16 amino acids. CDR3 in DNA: TGTGCCAGCAGCGTAGCGAGGGCTGGACAGGGCTATGGCTACACCTTC. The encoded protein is CASSVARAGQGYGYTF.

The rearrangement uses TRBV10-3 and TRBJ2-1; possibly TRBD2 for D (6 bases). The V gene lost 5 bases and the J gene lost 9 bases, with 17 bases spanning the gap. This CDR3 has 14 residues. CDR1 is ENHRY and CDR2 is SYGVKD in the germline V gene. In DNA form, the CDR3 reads TGTGCCATCAGTACCGGGGACTCCCCCCCTGAGCAGTTCTTC. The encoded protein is CAISTGDSPPEQFF.

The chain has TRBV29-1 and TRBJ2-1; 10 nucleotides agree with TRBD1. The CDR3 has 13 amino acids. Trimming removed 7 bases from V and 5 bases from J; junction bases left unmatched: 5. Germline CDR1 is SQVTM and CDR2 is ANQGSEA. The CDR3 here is CSARQGADNEQFF. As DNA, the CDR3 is TGCAGCGCTAGACAGGGGGCGGACAATGAGCAGTTCTTC.

The CDR3 reads CASSLGGANTGELFF. CDR3 DNA sequence: TGTGCCAGCAGCTTAGGGGGAGCGAACACCGGGGAGCTGTTTTTT. The chain combines TRBV11-3 with TRBJ2-2; TRBD2 is a possible D gene (5 bases). The germline V gene encodes CDR1 SGHNT and CDR2 YENEEA. The CDR3 covers 15 residues. The V and J ends lost 1 base and 0 bases respectively, with 6 bases between them.

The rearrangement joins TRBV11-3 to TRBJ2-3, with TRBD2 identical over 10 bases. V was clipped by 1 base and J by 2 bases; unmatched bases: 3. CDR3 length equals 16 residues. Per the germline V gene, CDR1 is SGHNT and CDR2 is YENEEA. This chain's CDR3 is CASSLGTSGTTDTQYF. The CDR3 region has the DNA TGTGCCAGCAGCTTAGGGACTAGCGGCACCACAGATACGCAGTATTTT.

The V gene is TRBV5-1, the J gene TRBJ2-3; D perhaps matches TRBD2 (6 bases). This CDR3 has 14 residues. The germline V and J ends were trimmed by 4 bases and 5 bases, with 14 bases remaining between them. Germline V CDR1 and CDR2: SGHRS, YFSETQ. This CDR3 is CASSTTRVGDTQYF. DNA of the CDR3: TGCGCCAGCAGCACGACTAGGGTGGGAGATACGCAGTATTTT.

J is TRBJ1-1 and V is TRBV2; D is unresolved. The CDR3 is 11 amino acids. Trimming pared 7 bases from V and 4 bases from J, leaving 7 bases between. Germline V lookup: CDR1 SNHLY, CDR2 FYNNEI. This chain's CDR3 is CASTLSTEAFF. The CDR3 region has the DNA TGTGCCAGCACCCTGAGCACTGAAGCTTTCTTT.

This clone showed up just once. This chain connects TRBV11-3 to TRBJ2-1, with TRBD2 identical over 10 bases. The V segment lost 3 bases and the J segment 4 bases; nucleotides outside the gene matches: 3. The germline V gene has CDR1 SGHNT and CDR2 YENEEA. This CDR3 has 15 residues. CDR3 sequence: CASSFSGRFYNEQFF. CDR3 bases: TGTGCCAGCAGCTTTAGCGGGAGGTTTTACAATGAGCAGTTCTTC.

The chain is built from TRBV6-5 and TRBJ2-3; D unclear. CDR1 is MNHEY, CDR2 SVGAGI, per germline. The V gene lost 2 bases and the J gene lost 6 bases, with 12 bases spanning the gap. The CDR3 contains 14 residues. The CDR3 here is CASSYDLEADTQYF. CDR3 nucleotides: TGTGCCAGCAGTTACGACCTTGAGGCGGATACGCAGTATTTT.

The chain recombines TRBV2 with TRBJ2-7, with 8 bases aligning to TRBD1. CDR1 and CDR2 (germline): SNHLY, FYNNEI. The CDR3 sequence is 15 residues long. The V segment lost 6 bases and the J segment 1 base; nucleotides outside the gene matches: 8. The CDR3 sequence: CASREITGGSYEQYF. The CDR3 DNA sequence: TGTGCCAGCAGAGAAATAACAGGGGGGTCCTACGAGCAGTACTTC.